This entry lists 6 T cell receptor beta chains sequenced from one sample in a study of blood T cell repertoires in COVID-19. Generated by immunoSEQ multiplex PCR, the TCRdb table keeps only in-frame clones and is missing some. There are roughly 300,000 clones in the sample; around four fifths occur only once, and roughly 1.2% lies in the top ten. Sequencing was performed on peripheral blood. The source is a woman aged 45 to 65 with acute or convalescent COVID-19.

This rearrangement joins TRBV19 to TRBJ2-1; TRBD2 matches at 12 bases. The V gene end was trimmed by 2 bases and the J gene end by 6 bases; junction bases not matched to a gene: 8. This CDR3 comprises 17 residues. From germline, CDR1 is LNHDA and CDR2 SQIVND (reference sequence). CDR3 region: CASSIRLAGGGGNEQFF. In DNA form, the CDR3 reads TGTGCCAGTAGTATAAGGCTAGCGGGAGGGGGGGGCAATGAGCAGTTCTTC.

The V call is TRBV6-2 or TRBV6-3, the J call TRBJ2-2; weak D call: TRBD1 (6 bases). The ends were cut back, 5 bases at V and 5 bases at J, with 9 bases in the middle. The CDR3 runs 13 residues. Germline V gene lookup returns CDR1 MNHEY and CDR2 SVGEGT. CDR3 region: CASSRTVTGELFF. For the CDR3, the DNA is TGTGCCAGCAGTCGGACAGTGACCGGGGAGCTGTTTTTT.

The chain has TRBV27 and TRBJ1-1, with a possible D match to TRBD1 (5 bases). This CDR3 is built from 15 residues. With 5 bases removed from V and 4 bases from J, the gap between germline ends came to 17 bases. Germline CDR1 MNHEY, CDR2 SMNVEV (reference sequence). The CDR3 region is CASSRLGARSTEAFF. Here the CDR3 DNA reads TGTGCCAGCAGTAGATTAGGGGCGAGGAGCACTGAAGCTTTCTTT.

V is TRBV7-8 and J is TRBJ2-7; the D is unclear. The germline gives CDR1 SGHVS, CDR2 FQNEAQ. V was cut by 3 bases and J by 4 bases, with 7 bases left in between. CDR3 length: 12 residues. The CDR3 protein is CASSLLGYEQYV. Here the CDR3 DNA reads TGTGCCAGCAGCTTGCTAGGATACGAGCAGTACGTC.

This rearrangement joins TRBV12-1 to TRBJ2-4; the table's TRBD2 call for D was not verified on the DNA. TRBV12-1 is a known pseudogene. This CDR3 is 14 amino acids long. CDR3 nucleotides: TGTGCCAGCAGCTTAAGGACGGGGAAAAACATTCAGTACTTC. Amino acid sequence: CASSLRTGKNIQYF.

The chain joins TRBV19 to TRBJ2-3, with 11 bases identical to TRBD2. The CDR3 has 16 residues. Germline CDR1 LNHDA, CDR2 SQIVND (reference sequence). V lost 5 bases, J lost 2 bases, and 6 bases stayed unmatched. For the CDR3, the DNA is TGTGCCAGTAGTGTGATAGCGGGGGGGTACACAGATACGCAGTATTTT. Translating it yields CASSVIAGGYTDTQYF.